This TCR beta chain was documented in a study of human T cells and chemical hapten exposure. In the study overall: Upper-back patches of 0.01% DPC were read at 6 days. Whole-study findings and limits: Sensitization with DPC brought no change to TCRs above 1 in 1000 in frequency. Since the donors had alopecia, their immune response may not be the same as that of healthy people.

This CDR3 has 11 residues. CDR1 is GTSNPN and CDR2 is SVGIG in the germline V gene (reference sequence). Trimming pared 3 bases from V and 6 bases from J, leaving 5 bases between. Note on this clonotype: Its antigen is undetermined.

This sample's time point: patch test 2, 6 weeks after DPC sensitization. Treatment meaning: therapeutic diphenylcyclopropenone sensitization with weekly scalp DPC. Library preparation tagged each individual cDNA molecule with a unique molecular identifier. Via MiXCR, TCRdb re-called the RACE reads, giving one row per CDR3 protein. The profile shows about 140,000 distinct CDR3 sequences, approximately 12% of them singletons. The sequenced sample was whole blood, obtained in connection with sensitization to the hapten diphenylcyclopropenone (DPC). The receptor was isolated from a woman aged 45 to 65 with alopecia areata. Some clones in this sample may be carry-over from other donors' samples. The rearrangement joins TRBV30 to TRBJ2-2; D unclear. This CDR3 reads CAWSGSGELFF. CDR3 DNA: TGTGCCTGGAGCGGGTCCGGGGAGCTGTTTTTT.